The 3 T cell receptor beta chains given below trace back to one sample, sequenced in a study of T cells after yellow fever vaccination. A single record per CDR3 protein comes from TCRdb applying MiXCR to the 5' RACE reads. In the table there are approximately 300,000 distinct CDR3 sequences, under 15% of which are singletons. The sequenced sample was CD4+ T cells sorted from PBMCs, obtained 45 days after the yellow fever booster vaccination. These receptors all come from a man aged 25-40 years who received the YFV17D yellow fever vaccine.

This clonotype was counted at least ten times. The chain employs TRBV7-2 and TRBJ1-2; unclear D gene. The CDR3 consists of 14 residues. V lost 5 bases and J 4 bases, leaving 14 bases between the germline ends. Germline assignment: CDR1 SGHTA and CDR2 FQGNSA. CDR3 in DNA: TGTGCCAGCAGCAACGCCGGTGGAGTCTATGGCTACACCTTC. Protein product: CASSNAGGVYGYTF.

V gene TRBV3-1 combines with J gene TRBJ2-3; D unclear. The germline gives CDR1 LGHDT, CDR2 YNNKEL (reference sequence). Deletions cut 2 bases from V and 4 bases from J, with 4 bases between. The CDR3 has 12 amino acids. CDR3 region: CASSQLSDTQYF. As DNA, the CDR3 is TGTGCCAGCAGCCAATTGTCAGATACGCAGTATTTT.

This chain connects TRBV7-3 to TRBJ2-2; 8 bases are a match to TRBD1. In germline, CDR1 is SGHTA, CDR2 FQGTGA. Trimming removed 4 bases from V and 0 bases from J; junction bases left unmatched: 7. The CDR3 extends over 17 amino acids. CDR3 sequence reads: CASSSSPDRANTGELFF. The CDR3 DNA reads TGTGCCAGCAGCTCGAGTCCGGACAGGGCGAACACCGGGGAGCTGTTTTTT.